Listed here is a single T cell receptor (beta chain). V was clipped by 4 bases and J by 0 bases; unmatched bases: 6. CDR1 and CDR2 (germline): SGHRS, YFSETQ. CDR3 size: 15 residues. Produced via immunoSEQ multiplex PCR; TCRdb's table is partial and in-frame only. The data hold tens of thousands of clones, with about 87% observed a single time. For each patient, 1 to 8 samples were obtained, pretreatment and on-treatment. The data are from a study of PD-L1 blockade in urothelial cancer. About the research overall: The median number of T cells present in blood samples was under 150,000.

The J gene is TRBJ1-1, the V gene TRBV5-1; 7 bases are a match to TRBD1. This clonotype was obtained from a man in his fifties or sixties with urothelial cancer. The sample in question was PBMCs, obtained around atezolizumab (anti-PD-L1) treatment. CDR3: CASSLQDRMNTEAFF. DNA for the CDR3: TGCGCCAGCAGCCTACAGGACAGGATGAACACTGAAGCTTTCTTT.